This TCR beta chain was sequenced during a study of T cell responses to AZD1222 COVID-19 vaccine. General study findings and limits: AZD1222 recipients seropositive at baseline numbered only 5 to 7. The CD4 TCRs associated with vaccination extended across spike and predominated at 160-218 and 743-854. Donors were chiefly white British, with a greater number of females, and clonal diversity was perhaps underestimated.

The repertoire was sequenced with immunoSEQ multiplex PCR; TCRdb's copy has only in-frame clones and lacks some. The repertoire holds 150,000 to 200,000 clones, with over 85% as singletons. This CDR3 contains 16 residues. CDR1 and CDR2 (germline): MNHEY, SVGAGI. Trimming cost V 0 bases and J 4 bases, with 15 bases left between them. This clone was seen more than once but under ten times. Antigen specificity is unknown. This material consisted of peripheral blood, taken on day 0 of AZD1222 vaccination. The source is an adult in good health. The chain couples TRBV6-5 to TRBJ1-1; no clear D. CDR3 sequence: CASSYSVSGLGTEAFF. The CDR3 DNA follows: TGTGCCAGCAGTTACTCGGTCTCAGGATTGGGCACTGAAGCTTTCTTT.